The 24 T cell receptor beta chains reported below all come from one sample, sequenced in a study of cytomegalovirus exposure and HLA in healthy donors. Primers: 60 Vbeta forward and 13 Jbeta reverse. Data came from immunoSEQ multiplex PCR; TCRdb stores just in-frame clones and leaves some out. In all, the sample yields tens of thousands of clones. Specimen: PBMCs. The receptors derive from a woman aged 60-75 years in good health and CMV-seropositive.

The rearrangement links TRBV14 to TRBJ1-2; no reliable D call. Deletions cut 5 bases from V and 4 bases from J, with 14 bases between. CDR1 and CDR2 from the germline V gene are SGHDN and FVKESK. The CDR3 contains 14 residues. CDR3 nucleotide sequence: TGTGCCAGCAGCGAGCTCGGGGTGGCCTATGGCTACACCTTC. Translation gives CASSELGVAYGYTF.

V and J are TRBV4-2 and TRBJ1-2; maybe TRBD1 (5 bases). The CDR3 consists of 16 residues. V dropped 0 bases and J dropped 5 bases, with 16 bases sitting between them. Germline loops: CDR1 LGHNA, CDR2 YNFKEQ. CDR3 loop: CASSQDRGEVGYGYTF. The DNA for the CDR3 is TGTGCCAGCAGCCAAGATCGGGGGGAGGTAGGGTATGGCTACACCTTC.

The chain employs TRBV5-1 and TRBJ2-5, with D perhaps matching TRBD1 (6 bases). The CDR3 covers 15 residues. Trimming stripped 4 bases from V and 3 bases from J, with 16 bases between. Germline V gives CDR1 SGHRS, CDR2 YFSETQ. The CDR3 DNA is TGCGCCAGCAGCCTGCGGACAGTCCCTGAAGAGACCCAGTACTTC. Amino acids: CASSLRTVPEETQYF.

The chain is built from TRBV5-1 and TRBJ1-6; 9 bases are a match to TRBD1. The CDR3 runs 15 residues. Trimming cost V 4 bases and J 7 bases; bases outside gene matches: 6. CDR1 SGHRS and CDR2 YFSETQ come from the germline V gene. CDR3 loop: CASSPPGTGNSPLHF. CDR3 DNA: TGCGCCAGCAGCCCCCCTGGGACAGGGAATTCACCCCTCCACTTT.

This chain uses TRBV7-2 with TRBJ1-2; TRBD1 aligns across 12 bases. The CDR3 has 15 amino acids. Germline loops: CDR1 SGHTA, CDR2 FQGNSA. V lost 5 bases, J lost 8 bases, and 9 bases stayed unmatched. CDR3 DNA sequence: TGTGCCAGCAGCGGCCCCCGGGACAGGGGGCGAGGCTACACCTTC. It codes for CASSGPRDRGRGYTF.

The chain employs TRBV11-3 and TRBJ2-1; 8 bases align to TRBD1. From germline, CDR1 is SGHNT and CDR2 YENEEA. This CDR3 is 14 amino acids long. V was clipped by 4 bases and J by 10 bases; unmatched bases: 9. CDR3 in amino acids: CASSSGQVAEEQFF. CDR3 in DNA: TGTGCCAGCAGCTCGGGACAGGTAGCCGAAGAGCAGTTCTTC.

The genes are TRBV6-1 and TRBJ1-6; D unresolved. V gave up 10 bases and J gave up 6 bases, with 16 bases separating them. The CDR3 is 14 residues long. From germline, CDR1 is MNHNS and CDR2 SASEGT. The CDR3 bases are TGTGCCACCCCGGGGTCTATCGTTAATTCACCCCTCCACTTT. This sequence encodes CATPGSIVNSPLHF.

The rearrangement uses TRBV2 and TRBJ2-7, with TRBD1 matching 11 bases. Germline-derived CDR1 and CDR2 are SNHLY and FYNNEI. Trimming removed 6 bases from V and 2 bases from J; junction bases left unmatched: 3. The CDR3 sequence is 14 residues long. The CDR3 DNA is TGTGCCAGCAGCCTGGGACAGGGGGCCTACGAGCAGTACTTC. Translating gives CASSLGQGAYEQYF.

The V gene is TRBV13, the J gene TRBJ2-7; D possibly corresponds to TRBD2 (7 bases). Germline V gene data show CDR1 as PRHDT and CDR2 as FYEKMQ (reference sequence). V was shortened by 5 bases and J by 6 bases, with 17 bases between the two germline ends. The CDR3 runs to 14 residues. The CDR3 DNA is TGTGCCAGCAGCCCCCAGGGGAGGGGCATCGAGCAGTACTTC. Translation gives CASSPQGRGIEQYF.

In DNA form, the CDR3 reads TGTGCCAGCAGCTTAGAGAGATTTCCGAAAACAGGGCCCCAAGAGACCCAGTACTTC. This translates into CASSLERFPKTGPQETQYF. The V gene is TRBV7-6, the J gene TRBJ2-5; D might be TRBD1 (6 bases). The V end lost 1 base, the J end lost 1 base, and 22 bases lay between the germline ends. Germline CDR1 and CDR2: SGHVS and FNYEAQ. This CDR3 has 19 amino acids. Together with reference TRBV7-6 and TRBJ2-5, the CDR3 gives the full variable domain: GAGVSQSPRYKVTKRGQDVALRCDPISGHVSLYWYRQALGQGPEFLTYFNYEAQQDKSGLPNDRFSAERPEGSISTLTIQRTEQRDSAMYRCASSLERFPKTGPQETQYFGPGTRLLVL.

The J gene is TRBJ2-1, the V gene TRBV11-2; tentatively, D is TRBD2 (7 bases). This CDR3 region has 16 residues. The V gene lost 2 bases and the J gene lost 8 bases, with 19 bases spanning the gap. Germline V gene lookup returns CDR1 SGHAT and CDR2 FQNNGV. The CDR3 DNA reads TGTGCCAGCAGCTTATTAGGACTAGAGGGGGTGGATGAGCAGTTCTTC. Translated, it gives CASSLLGLEGVDEQFF.

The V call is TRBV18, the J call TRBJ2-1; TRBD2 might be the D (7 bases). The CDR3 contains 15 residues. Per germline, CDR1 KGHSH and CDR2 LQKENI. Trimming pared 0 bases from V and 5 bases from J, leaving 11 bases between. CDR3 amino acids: CASSPPGGPDNEQFF. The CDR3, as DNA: TGTGCCAGCTCACCACCGGGGGGGCCCGACAATGAGCAGTTCTTC.

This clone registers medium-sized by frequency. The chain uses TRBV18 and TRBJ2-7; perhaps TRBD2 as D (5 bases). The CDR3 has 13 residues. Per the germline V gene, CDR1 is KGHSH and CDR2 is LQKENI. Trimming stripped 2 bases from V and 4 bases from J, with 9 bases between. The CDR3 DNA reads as TGTGCCAGCTCACCAACTAGAACGTACGAGCAGTACTTC. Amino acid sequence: CASSPTRTYEQYF.

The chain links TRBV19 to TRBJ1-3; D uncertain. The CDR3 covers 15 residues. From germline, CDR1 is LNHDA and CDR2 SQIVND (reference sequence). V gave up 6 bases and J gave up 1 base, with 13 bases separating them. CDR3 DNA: TGTGCCAGTAGCTTCCTACTTGATTCTGGAAACACCATATATTTT. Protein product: CASSFLLDSGNTIYF.

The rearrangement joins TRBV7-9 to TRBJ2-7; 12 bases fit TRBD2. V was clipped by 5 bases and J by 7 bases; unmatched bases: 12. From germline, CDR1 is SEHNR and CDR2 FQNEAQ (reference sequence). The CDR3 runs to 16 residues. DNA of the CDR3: TGTGCCAGCAGCGTTCTAGCGGGGGGGCAGAATAGGGAGCAGTACTTC. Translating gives CASSVLAGGQNREQYF.

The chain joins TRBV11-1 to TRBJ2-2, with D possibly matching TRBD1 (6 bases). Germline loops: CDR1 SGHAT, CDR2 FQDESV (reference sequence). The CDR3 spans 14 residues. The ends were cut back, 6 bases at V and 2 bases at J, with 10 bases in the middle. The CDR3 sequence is CASRRGGNTGELFF. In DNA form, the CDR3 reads TGTGCCAGCAGGAGAGGGGGAAACACCGGGGAGCTGTTTTTT.

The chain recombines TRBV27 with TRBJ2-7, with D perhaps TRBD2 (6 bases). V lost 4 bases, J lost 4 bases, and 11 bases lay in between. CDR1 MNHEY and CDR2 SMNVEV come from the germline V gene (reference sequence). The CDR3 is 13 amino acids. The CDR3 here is CASSSGDRYEQYF. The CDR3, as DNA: TGTGCCAGCAGTTCGGGGGACCGTTACGAGCAGTACTTC.

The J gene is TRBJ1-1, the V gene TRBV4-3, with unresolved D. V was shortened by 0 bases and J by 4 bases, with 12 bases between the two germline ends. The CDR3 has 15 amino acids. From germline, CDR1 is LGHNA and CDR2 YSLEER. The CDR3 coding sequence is TGCGCCAGCAGCCAAGATCGCTCCAGACTCACTGAAGCTTTCTTT. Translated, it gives CASSQDRSRLTEAFF.

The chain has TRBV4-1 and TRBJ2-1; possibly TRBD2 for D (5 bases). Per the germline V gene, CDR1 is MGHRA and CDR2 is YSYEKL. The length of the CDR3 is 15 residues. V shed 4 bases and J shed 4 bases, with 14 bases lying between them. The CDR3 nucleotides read TGCGCCAGCAGCCCGAGCGGATCCCTTTACAATGAGCAGTTCTTC. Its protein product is CASSPSGSLYNEQFF.

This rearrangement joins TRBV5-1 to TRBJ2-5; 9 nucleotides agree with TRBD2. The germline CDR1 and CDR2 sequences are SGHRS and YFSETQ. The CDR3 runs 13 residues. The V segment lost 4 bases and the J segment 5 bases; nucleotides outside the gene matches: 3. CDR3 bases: TGCGCCAGCAGCGGACTAGCGTTGGAGACCCAGTACTTC. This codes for CASSGLALETQYF.

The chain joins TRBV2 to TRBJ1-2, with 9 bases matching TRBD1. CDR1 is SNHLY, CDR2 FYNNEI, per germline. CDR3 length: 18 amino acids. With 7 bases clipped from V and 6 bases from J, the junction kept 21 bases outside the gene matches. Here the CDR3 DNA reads TGTGCCAGCAACCCCCAAAAGGGACAGGGTATTGTGAGGGATGGCTACACCTTC. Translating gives CASNPQKGQGIVRDGYTF. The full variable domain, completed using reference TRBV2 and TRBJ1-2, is EPEVTQTPSHQVTQMGQEVILRCVPISNHLYFYWYRQILGQKVEFLVSFYNNEISEKSEIFDDQFSVERPDGSNFTLKIRSTKLEDSAMYFCASNPQKGQGIVRDGYTFGSGTRLTVV.

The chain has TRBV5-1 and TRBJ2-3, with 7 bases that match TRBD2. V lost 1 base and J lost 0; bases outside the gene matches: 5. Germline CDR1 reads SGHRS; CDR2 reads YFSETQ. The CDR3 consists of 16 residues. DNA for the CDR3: TGCGCCAGCAGCTTGTTCGGGGGGACGAGCACAGATACGCAGTATTTT. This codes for CASSLFGGTSTDTQYF.

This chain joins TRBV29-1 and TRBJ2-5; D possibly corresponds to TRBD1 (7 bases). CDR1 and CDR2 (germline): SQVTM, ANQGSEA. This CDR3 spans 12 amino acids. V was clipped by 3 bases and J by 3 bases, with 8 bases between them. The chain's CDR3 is CSVDRGEETQYF. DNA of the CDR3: TGCAGCGTTGACAGGGGGGAAGAGACCCAGTACTTC.

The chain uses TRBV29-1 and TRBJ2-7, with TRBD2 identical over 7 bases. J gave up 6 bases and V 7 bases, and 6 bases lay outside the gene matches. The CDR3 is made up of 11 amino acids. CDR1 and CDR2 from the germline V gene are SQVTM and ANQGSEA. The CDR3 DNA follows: TGCAGCGCCGGGGAGGGGAGCGAGCAGTACTTC. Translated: CSAGEGSEQYF.